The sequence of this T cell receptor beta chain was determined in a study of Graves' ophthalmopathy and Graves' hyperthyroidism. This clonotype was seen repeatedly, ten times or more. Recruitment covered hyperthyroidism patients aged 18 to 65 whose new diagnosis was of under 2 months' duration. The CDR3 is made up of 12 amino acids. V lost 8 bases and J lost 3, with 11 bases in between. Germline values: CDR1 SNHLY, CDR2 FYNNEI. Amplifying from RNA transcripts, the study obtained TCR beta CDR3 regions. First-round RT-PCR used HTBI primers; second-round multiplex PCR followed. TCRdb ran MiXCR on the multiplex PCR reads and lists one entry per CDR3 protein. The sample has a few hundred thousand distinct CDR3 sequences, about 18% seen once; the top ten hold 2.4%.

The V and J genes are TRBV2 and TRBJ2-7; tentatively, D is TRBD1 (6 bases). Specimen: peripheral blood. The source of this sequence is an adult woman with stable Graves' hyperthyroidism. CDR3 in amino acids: CASQTGNYEQYF. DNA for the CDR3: TGTGCCAGCCAGACAGGAAACTACGAGCAGTACTTC.